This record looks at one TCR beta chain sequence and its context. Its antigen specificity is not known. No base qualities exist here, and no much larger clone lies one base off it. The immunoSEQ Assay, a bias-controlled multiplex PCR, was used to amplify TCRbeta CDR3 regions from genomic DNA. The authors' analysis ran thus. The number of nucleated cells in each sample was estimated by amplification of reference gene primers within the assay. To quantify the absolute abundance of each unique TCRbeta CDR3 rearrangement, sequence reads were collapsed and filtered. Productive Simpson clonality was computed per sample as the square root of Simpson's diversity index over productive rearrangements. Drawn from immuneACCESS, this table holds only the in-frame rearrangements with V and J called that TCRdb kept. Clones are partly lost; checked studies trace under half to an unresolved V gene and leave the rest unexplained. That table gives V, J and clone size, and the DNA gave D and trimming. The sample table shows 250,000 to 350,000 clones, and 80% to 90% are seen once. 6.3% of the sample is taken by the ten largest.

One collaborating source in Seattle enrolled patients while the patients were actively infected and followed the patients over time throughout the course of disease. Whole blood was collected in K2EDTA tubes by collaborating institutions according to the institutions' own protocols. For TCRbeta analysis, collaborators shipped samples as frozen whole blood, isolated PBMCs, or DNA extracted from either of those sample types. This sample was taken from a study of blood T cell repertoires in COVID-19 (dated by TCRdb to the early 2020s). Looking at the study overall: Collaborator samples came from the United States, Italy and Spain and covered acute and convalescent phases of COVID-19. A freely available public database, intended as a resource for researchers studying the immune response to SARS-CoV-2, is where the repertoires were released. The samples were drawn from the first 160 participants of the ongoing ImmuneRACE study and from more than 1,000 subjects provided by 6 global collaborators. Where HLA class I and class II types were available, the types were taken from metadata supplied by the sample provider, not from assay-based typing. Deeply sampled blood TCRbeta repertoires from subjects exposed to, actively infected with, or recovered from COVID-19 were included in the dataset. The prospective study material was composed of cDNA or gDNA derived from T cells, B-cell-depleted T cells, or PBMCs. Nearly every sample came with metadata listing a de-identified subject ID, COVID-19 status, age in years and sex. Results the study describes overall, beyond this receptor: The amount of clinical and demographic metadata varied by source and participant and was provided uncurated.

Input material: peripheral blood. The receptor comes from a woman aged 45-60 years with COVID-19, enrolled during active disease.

The DNA sequence is as follows: TGTGCCATCAGATCCACAGGACACGAGAGTTATGGCTACACCTTC. Its product reads: CAIRSTGHESYGYTF. Recombination connected TRBV10-3 to TRBJ1-2; a tentative D call is TRBD1 (5 bases match). Taken from the germline V gene, the CDR1 and CDR2 loops are ENHRY and SYGVKD. The CDR3, from cysteine to phenylalanine, totals 15 residues. CDR3 DNA is the only sequence kept; it has 45 bases, read in frame from the first base. The germline ends are 19 bases apart after V is trimmed by 6 bases and J by 5 bases.